This T cell receptor (beta chain) was sequenced for a study of PD-1 blockade in mismatch repair-deficient tumors. Study at large: Patients had approximately 12 mismatch repair-deficient cancer types, all previously treated and progressing. Study findings and constraints: Tumor-resident clones, often absent from pretreatment blood, expanded after pembrolizumab and then contracted.

Produced via immunoSEQ multiplex PCR; TCRdb's table is partial and in-frame only. Of more than 50,000 clones listed, roughly 88% are singletons. About this clone: Its antigen is unidentified.

The TCR-sequenced patients were a few responders to pembrolizumab. V was cut by 0 bases and J by 2 bases, with 2 bases left in between. The CDR3 is 11 amino acids. Germline V gene lookup returns CDR1 DFQATT and CDR2 SNEGSKA (reference sequence). V gene TRBV20-1 combines with J gene TRBJ2-7, with unresolved D. This sequence was found in an adult with mismatch repair-deficient cancer. This material consisted of peripheral blood, taken 52 weeks after starting pembrolizumab. The CDR3 DNA reads TGCAGTGCTAGAGACCCCTACGAGCAGTACTTC. It is translated as CSARDPYEQYF.